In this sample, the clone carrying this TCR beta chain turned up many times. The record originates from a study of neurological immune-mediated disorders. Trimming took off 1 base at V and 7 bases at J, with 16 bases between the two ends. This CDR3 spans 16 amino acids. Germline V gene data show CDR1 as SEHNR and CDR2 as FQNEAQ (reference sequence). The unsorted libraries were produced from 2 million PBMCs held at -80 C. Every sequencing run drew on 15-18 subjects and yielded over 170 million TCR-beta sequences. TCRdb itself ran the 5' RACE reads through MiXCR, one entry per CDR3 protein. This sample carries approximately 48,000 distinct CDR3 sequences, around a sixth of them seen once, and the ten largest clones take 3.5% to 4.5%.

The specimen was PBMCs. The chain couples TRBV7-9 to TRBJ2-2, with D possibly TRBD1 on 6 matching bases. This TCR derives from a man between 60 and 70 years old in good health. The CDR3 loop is CASSLDQQGTGGELFF. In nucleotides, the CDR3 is TGTGCCAGCAGCTTAGACCAACAGGGAACCGGCGGGGAGCTGTTTTTT.